The source of this T cell receptor beta chain is a study of OX40 agonist ivuxolimab in advanced cancers. Sequencing was performed with immunoSEQ multiplex PCR; in TCRdb, only in-frame clones are kept and a portion is missing. In the table there are about 150,000 clones, 90% to 95% of which are singletons. This CDR3 contains 15 residues. From germline, CDR1 is SSHAT and CDR2 FNYEAQ (reference sequence). Trimming pared 5 bases from V and 2 bases from J, leaving 15 bases between. With baseline, cycle 4 day 1, and cycle 7 day 1 as timepoints, blood was sampled. The sample was CD4+ or CD8+ T cells sorted from blood, taken in a trial of the OX40 agonist ivuxolimab. The rearrangement links TRBV7-7 to TRBJ1-1; TRBD1 might be the D (6 bases). This clonotype was obtained from an adult with an advanced solid tumor such as melanoma, head and neck, liver or kidney cancer. The CDR3 coding sequence is TGTGCCAGCAGCCCGCCGGACAGAGTCAACACTGAAGCTTTCTTT. This gives the protein CASSPPDRVNTEAFF.